The 20 T cell receptor beta chains below come from one sample, sequenced in a study of siplizumab effects on memory and regulatory T cells. Sequenced by immunoSEQ multiplex PCR; TCRdb stores in-frame clones only, minus some. Here the sample spans 90,000 to 140,000 clones, 93% being singletons. Sequencing input: CD4+ T cells sorted from blood. These receptors all come from a human donor in good health.

DNA for the CDR3: TGTGCCAGCAGCCAACTAGGACAGGGATTTTACGAGCAGTACTTC. The encoded protein is CASSQLGQGFYEQYF. V usage is TRBV11-3 and J usage is TRBJ2-7, with 8 bases that match TRBD1. In germline, CDR1 is SGHNT, CDR2 YENEEA. Losses at the gene ends were 5 bases for V and 4 bases for J; bases not matched to a gene: 10. The CDR3 is 15 residues long.

The chain combines TRBV28 with TRBJ2-2, with D perhaps matching TRBD1 or TRBD2 (5 bases each). The CDR3 sequence is 15 residues long. Trimming pared 3 bases from V and 4 bases from J, leaving 12 bases between. The germline V gene encodes CDR1 MDHEN and CDR2 SYDVKM. The CDR3 reads CASSFGAASTGELFF. For the CDR3, the DNA is TGTGCCAGCAGTTTCGGGGCGGCGAGCACCGGGGAGCTGTTTTTT.

This chain links TRBV9 with TRBJ2-1; TRBD2 matches 10 bases. The trim removed 0 bases at V and 2 bases at J, leaving 2 bases unmatched. Germline assignment: CDR1 SGDLS and CDR2 YYNGEE. CDR3 length equals 16 residues. The chain's CDR3 is CASSVGSGGAYNEQFF. In DNA, the CDR3 is TGTGCCAGCAGCGTAGGAAGCGGGGGGGCCTACAATGAGCAGTTCTTC. The full variable domain, completed using reference TRBV9 and TRBJ2-1, is DSGVTQTPKHLITATGQRVTLRCSPRSGDLSVYWYQQSLDQGLQFLIQYYNGEERAKGNILERFSAQQFPDLHSELNLSSLELGDSALYFCASSVGSGGAYNEQFFGPGTRLTVL.

The chain joins TRBV5-6 to TRBJ2-1; the match to TRBD2 covers 11 bases. J lost 3 bases, V lost 4 bases, and 15 bases had no gene match. The germline V gene encodes CDR1 SGHDT and CDR2 YYEEEE. The CDR3 extends over 19 amino acids. CDR3 in amino acids: CASSILGLAGSYRYNEQFF. For the CDR3, the DNA is TGTGCCAGCAGCATACTTGGACTAGCGGGTTCTTACCGCTACAATGAGCAGTTCTTC.

This chain joins TRBV30 and TRBJ2-4; a possible D gene is TRBD1 (6 bases). This CDR3 is 14 amino acids long. Germline CDR1 and CDR2: GTSNPN and SVGIG (reference sequence). Trimming shortened V by 0 bases and J by 2 bases, and 8 bases separated the two germline ends. Here the CDR3 DNA reads TGTGCCTGGAGTGTAGGGGGAACCAAAAACATTCAGTACTTC. It specifies CAWSVGGTKNIQYF.

V usage is TRBV6-1 and J usage is TRBJ2-5; 8 nucleotides agree with TRBD1. The ends lost 10 bases at V and 11 bases at J; junction bases unmatched: 15. The CDR3 length is 13 residues. Looked up from germline, CDR1 is MNHNS and CDR2 is SASEGT. In DNA form, the CDR3 reads TGTGCCACCGATATGAAAGGACAGGGTTTGCAGTACTTC. This translates into CATDMKGQGLQYF.

V and J are TRBV4-2 and TRBJ2-6, with 9 bases matching TRBD2. CDR1 and CDR2 (germline): LGHNA, YNFKEQ. Losses at the gene ends were 6 bases for V and 15 bases for J; bases not matched to a gene: 9. This CDR3 region has 13 residues. The CDR3 protein is CASRFMAGGPLTF. The CDR3 coding sequence is TGTGCCAGCAGGTTTATGGCGGGAGGGCCCCTGACTTTC.

This chain connects TRBV9 to TRBJ2-4; 8 bases map to TRBD2. The germline V gene encodes CDR1 SGDLS and CDR2 YYNGEE. CDR3 length: 13 amino acids. V was clipped by 4 bases and J by 10 bases; unmatched bases: 7. CDR3 sequence: CASSPIERGIQYF. The CDR3, as DNA: TGTGCCAGCAGCCCGATAGAGCGGGGGATTCAGTACTTC.

V usage is TRBV30 and J usage is TRBJ1-1; a possible D gene is TRBD1 (6 bases). Germline CDR1 and CDR2: GTSNPN and SVGIG (reference sequence). The CDR3 is 16 residues long. V lost 2 bases to trimming and J lost 2 bases, with 18 bases between them. CDR3: CAWSSRPGHKNTEAFF. The CDR3 DNA reads TGTGCCTGGAGTTCACGCCCGGGACACAAAAACACTGAAGCTTTCTTT.

The chain links TRBV4-1 to TRBJ2-7; 8 bases fit TRBD1. Germline-derived CDR1 and CDR2 are MGHRA and YSYEKL. This CDR3 is built from 17 residues. Losses at the gene ends were 3 bases for V and 2 bases for J; bases not matched to a gene: 12. The CDR3 DNA reads TGCGCCAGCAGCCATCCTCTCAAGGGCAGGGGGCCCTACGAGCAGTACTTC. This gives the protein CASSHPLKGRGPYEQYF.

The chain employs TRBV23-1 and TRBJ1-1, with 8 bases identical to TRBD1. TRBV23-1 is flagged as an ORF with uncertain function. The V gene end was trimmed by 4 bases and the J gene end by 0 bases; junction bases not matched to a gene: 7. The CDR3 totals 16 residues. The CDR3, as DNA: TGCGCCAGCAGTCTAGGACAGGGTTGGATGAACACTGAAGCTTTCTTT. As protein: CASSLGQGWMNTEAFF.

J is TRBJ2-2 and V is TRBV19; tentatively, D is TRBD1 (7 bases). Between the trimmed V and J ends, which lost 8 bases and 5 bases, there was a span of 21 bases. Germline V gene lookup returns CDR1 LNHDA and CDR2 SQIVND (reference sequence). The CDR3 has 16 residues. Here the CDR3 reads CASRIQGGGATGELFF. The CDR3 region has the DNA TGTGCCAGTCGAATCCAAGGAGGGGGCGCAACCGGGGAGCTGTTTTTT. Full variable domain (outside the CDR3, taken from reference TRBV19 and TRBJ2-2): DGGITQSPKYLFRKEGQNVTLSCEQNLNHDAMYWYRQDPGQGLRLIYYSQIVNDFQKGDIAEGYSVSREKKESFPLTVTSAQKNPTAFYLCASRIQGGGATGELFFGEGSRLTVL.

V is TRBV30 and J is TRBJ1-2, with 9 bases lining up with TRBD1. V was pared by 3 bases and J by 4 bases, with 12 bases of the junction left unmatched. Germline V lookup: CDR1 GTSNPN, CDR2 SVGIG (reference sequence). The CDR3 runs 16 residues. CDR3 sequence (DNA): TGTGCCTGGAGCCTGAGAGGGACAGGGATTTCCTATGGCTACACCTTC. Translation gives CAWSLRGTGISYGYTF.

J is TRBJ2-5 and V is TRBV2, with 9 nucleotides matching TRBD1. Losses at the gene ends were 6 bases for V and 5 bases for J; bases not matched to a gene: 10. CDR1 and CDR2 (germline): SNHLY, FYNNEI. CDR3 length: 15 residues. The CDR3 is CASRAGTGILETQYF. The CDR3 DNA is TGTGCCAGCAGAGCCGGGACAGGGATATTGGAGACCCAGTACTTC.

The V call is TRBV7-9, the J call TRBJ1-1, with D perhaps TRBD1 (5 bases). Germline V lookup: CDR1 SEHNR, CDR2 FQNEAQ (reference sequence). This CDR3 contains 14 residues. The V and J ends lost 5 bases and 1 base respectively, with 11 bases between them. As DNA, the CDR3 is TGTGCCAGCAGCGTGGGGCTCAAGAACACTGAAGCTTTCTTT. Translated: CASSVGLKNTEAFF.

V gene TRBV19 combines with J gene TRBJ2-5; 9 bases map to TRBD1. The CDR3 runs to 15 residues. The V and J ends lost 5 bases and 5 bases, in that order; junction bases with no gene match: 9. Germline lookup yields CDR1 LNHDA and CDR2 SQIVND (reference sequence). DNA of the CDR3: TGTGCCAGTAGTCCAAAACAGGGGGCTCGGGAGACCCAGTACTTC. Amino acid sequence: CASSPKQGARETQYF. The whole variable domain, filled in from reference TRBV19 and TRBJ2-5, reads DGGITQSPKYLFRKEGQNVTLSCEQNLNHDAMYWYRQDPGQGLRLIYYSQIVNDFQKGDIAEGYSVSREKKESFPLTVTSAQKNPTAFYLCASSPKQGARETQYFGPGTRLLVL.

The genes are TRBV5-1 and TRBJ1-1; D is ambiguous. CDR1 is SGHRS and CDR2 is YFSETQ in the germline V gene. Trimming took off 4 bases at V and 5 bases at J, with 21 bases between the two ends. CDR3 length: 16 residues. The CDR3 DNA is TGCGCCAGCAGCCCAGAGATGCGGGCACGAGGGACTGAAGCTTTCTTT. Amino acids: CASSPEMRARGTEAFF.

For the CDR3, the DNA is TGTGCCAGCAGCGTAGCAGTAGTAGGGCGGGAGACCCAGTACTTC. It specifies CASSVAVVGRETQYF. The gene calls are TRBV9 and TRBJ2-5; D not certain. Looked up from germline, CDR1 is SGDLS and CDR2 is YYNGEE. Trimming removed 0 bases from V and 5 bases from J, with 14 bases in between. This CDR3 region has 15 residues.

This chain connects TRBV11-2 to TRBJ1-3; D unresolved. The CDR3 runs 16 residues. CDR1 SGHAT and CDR2 FQNNGV come from the germline V gene. Trimming removed 6 bases at V and 4 bases at J, with 19 bases between. CDR3 loop: CASRRDATSIGNTIYF. CDR3 nucleotides: TGTGCCAGCAGAAGAGACGCCACCTCGATCGGAAACACCATATATTTT.

The J gene is TRBJ2-2, the V gene TRBV4-2, with TRBD2 matching 8 bases. V lost 4 bases, J lost 4 bases, and 14 bases stayed unmatched. CDR1 is LGHNA, CDR2 YNFKEQ, per germline. There are 18 residues in the CDR3. CDR3 nucleotides: TGTGCCAGCAGCCCCATTCTTAGCGGGGATCAGGGCACCGGGGAGCTGTTTTTT. This translates into CASSPILSGDQGTGELFF.